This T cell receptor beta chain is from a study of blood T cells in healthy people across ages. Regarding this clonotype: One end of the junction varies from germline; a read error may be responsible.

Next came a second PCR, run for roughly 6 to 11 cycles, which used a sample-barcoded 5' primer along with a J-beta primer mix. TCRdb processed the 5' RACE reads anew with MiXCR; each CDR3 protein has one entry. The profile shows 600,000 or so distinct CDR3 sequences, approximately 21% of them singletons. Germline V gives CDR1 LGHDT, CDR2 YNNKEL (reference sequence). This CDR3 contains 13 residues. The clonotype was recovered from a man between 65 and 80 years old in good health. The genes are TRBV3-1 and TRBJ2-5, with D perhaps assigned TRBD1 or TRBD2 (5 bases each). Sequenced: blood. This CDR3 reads CASSQEEGQTQYF. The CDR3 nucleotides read TGTGCCAGCAGTCAAGAAGAGGGGCAGACCCAGTACTTC.